The source of this T cell receptor (beta chain) is a study of blood T cell repertoires in COVID-19. Study background: COVID-19 samples collected from the United States, Italy and Spain covered acute and convalescent phases.

Germline CDR1 SGHAT, CDR2 FQDESV (reference sequence). The V and J ends lost 6 bases and 13 bases, in that order; junction bases with no gene match: 4. CDR3 length: 11 residues. Methods used by the authors: Nucleated cell number was recorded as an estimate derived from reference gene primer amplification. The table came from immunoSEQ multiplex PCR; TCRdb's copy has only in-frame clones and leaves some out. The DNA was the basis for D and trimming; V, J and clone size are from that table. The data contain about 170,000 clones, around 87% of them singletons. Enrolled during active infection, Seattle patients were then followed longitudinally.

Sequences were obtained from peripheral blood. The rearrangement links TRBV11-1 to TRBJ2-3; 10 bases are shared with TRBD1. The sequence was obtained from a woman of 80 years or more with COVID-19, enrolled during active disease. The CDR3 DNA reads as TGTGCCAGCAGTCCCGGGACAGGGGAGTATTTT. This gives the protein CASSPGTGEYF.